The 17 T cell receptor beta chains presented below share a single source sample, sequenced in a study of cytomegalovirus exposure and HLA in healthy donors. Profiled with immunoSEQ multiplex PCR; TCRdb holds only in-frame clones, not every one. This table has approximately 98,000 clones, about 94% appearing once. The sequenced sample was PBMCs. All receptors derive from a woman between 18 and 29 years old in good health and CMV-seronegative.

This rearrangement joins TRBV19 to TRBJ1-1; D perhaps matches TRBD1 (6 bases). The CDR3 is 14 residues long. Germline assignment: CDR1 LNHDA and CDR2 SQIVND (reference sequence). Trimming took 7 bases from V and 8 from J, leaving 20 bases between them. For the CDR3, the DNA is TGTGCCAGTAATCTCCCCAGGGGCCACCCGGAAGCTTTCTTT. It is translated as CASNLPRGHPEAFF.

This chain joins TRBV7-2 and TRBJ2-2; D is possibly TRBD1 (6 bases). Germline CDR1 is SGHTA and CDR2 is FQGNSA. This CDR3 region has 14 residues. V was clipped by 5 bases and J by 7 bases, with 14 bases between them. The CDR3, as DNA: TGTGCCAGCAGCCCCCGCAGGGGAAGCGGGGAGCTGTTTTTT. As protein: CASSPRRGSGELFF. Combining the CDR3 with reference TRBV7-2 and TRBJ2-2 gives the whole variable domain GAGVSQSPSNKVTEKGKDVELRCDPISGHTALYWYRQSLGQGLEFLIYFQGNSAPDKSGLPSDRFSAERTGGSVSTLTIQRTQQEDSAVYLCASSPRRGSGELFFGEGSRLTVL.

The chain combines TRBV6-1 with TRBJ2-5, with D perhaps matching TRBD2 (5 bases). Per the germline V gene, CDR1 is MNHNS and CDR2 is SASEGT. The CDR3 is 12 residues long. V lost 8 bases and J lost 5, with 12 bases in between. CDR3 nucleotides: TGTGCCAGCTGTTCTAGCTCTGAGACCCAGTACTTC. This encodes CASCSSSETQYF.

V gene TRBV6-1 combines with J gene TRBJ1-1, with D tentatively TRBD1 (5 bases). The CDR3 contains 13 residues. CDR1 and CDR2 (germline): MNHNS, SASEGT. V gave up 6 bases and J gave up 1 base, with 9 bases separating them. CDR3 in amino acids: CASSDRPNTEAFF. CDR3 coding DNA: TGTGCCAGCAGCGACAGACCGAACACTGAAGCTTTCTTT.

V and J are TRBV6-5 and TRBJ1-1, with D maybe TRBD1 (5 bases). Per the germline V gene, CDR1 is MNHEY and CDR2 is SVGAGI. This CDR3 has 15 amino acids. V lost 5 bases and J lost 1, with 14 bases in between. The CDR3 region is CASSLGHIGNTEAFF. The CDR3 bases are TGTGCCAGCAGTCTGGGGCACATTGGGAACACTGAAGCTTTCTTT.

This chain uses TRBV27 with TRBJ1-6, with 8 bases lining up with TRBD1. Germline CDR1 reads MNHEY; CDR2 reads SMNVEV (reference sequence). CDR3 length equals 15 residues. V lost 5 bases, J lost 9 bases, and 9 bases stayed unmatched. As DNA, the CDR3 is TGTGCCAGCAGTCAAGCGGGACAGGTTATTTCACCCCTCCACTTT. The encoded protein is CASSQAGQVISPLHF.

The rearrangement links TRBV30 to TRBJ2-7; D remains ambiguous. Germline values: CDR1 GTSNPN, CDR2 SVGIG (reference sequence). The CDR3 runs 12 residues. Deletions cut 4 bases from V and 6 bases from J, with 13 bases between. CDR3 bases: TGTGCCTGGACCATAGGCCCAGGCGAGCAGTACTTC. Amino acids: CAWTIGPGEQYF.

This rearrangement joins TRBV18 to TRBJ1-3; the D is unclear. V lost 3 bases and J 7 bases, leaving 4 bases between the germline ends. Germline V gene lookup returns CDR1 KGHSH and CDR2 LQKENI. The CDR3 sequence is 11 residues long. For the CDR3, the DNA is TGTGCCAGCTCACCCGGGAACACCATATATTTT. This encodes CASSPGNTIYF.

CDR3 DNA sequence: TGTGCCAGCAGTTCCGCCGGGACTAGCGGGGCGGATACGCAGTATTTT. Translating gives CASSSAGTSGADTQYF. The gene calls are TRBV6-5 and TRBJ2-3, with 13 bases lining up with TRBD2. Losses at the gene ends were 4 bases for V and 6 bases for J; bases not matched to a gene: 7. Germline assignment: CDR1 MNHEY and CDR2 SVGAGI. CDR3 size: 16 residues.

The V and J genes are TRBV2 and TRBJ2-7; D is uncertain. The V gene lost 7 bases and the J gene lost 1 base, with 17 bases spanning the gap. Germline CDR1 and CDR2: SNHLY and FYNNEI. The CDR3 consists of 15 residues. DNA for the CDR3: TGTGCCAGCACCCAATCCAGCGTCGGATCCTACGAGCAGTACTTC. This codes for CASTQSSVGSYEQYF.

The chain is built from TRBV25-1 and TRBJ1-2; 8 nucleotides align to TRBD1. The trim removed 4 bases at V and 4 bases at J, leaving 5 bases unmatched. In germline, CDR1 is MGHDK, CDR2 SYGVNS. This CDR3 comprises 14 residues. DNA for the CDR3: TGTGCCAGCAGTGCCCAGACAGGGGCCTATGGCTACACCTTC. Amino acid sequence: CASSAQTGAYGYTF.

V usage is TRBV7-2 and J usage is TRBJ1-2; a weak D match, TRBD1 (5 bases). The CDR3 is 15 amino acids. V was cut by 7 bases and J by 5 bases, with 20 bases left in between. CDR1 is SGHTA, CDR2 FQGNSA, per germline. The DNA of the CDR3 is TGTGCCAGCACCCTTGGGGCAGGGTCAGGTTATGGCTACACCTTC. As protein: CASTLGAGSGYGYTF.

This rearrangement joins TRBV5-4 to TRBJ2-3; 10 nucleotides match TRBD2. Germline values: CDR1 SGHNT, CDR2 YYREEE (reference sequence). The CDR3 covers 15 residues. The V segment lost 1 base and the J segment 2 bases; nucleotides outside the gene matches: 1. In DNA, the CDR3 is TGTGCCAGCAGCTTGACTAGCGGGGTCACAGATACGCAGTATTTT. Encoded protein: CASSLTSGVTDTQYF.

The rearrangement joins TRBV9 to TRBJ1-2; D possibly corresponds to TRBD1 (6 bases). CDR3 length: 18 amino acids. Germline CDR1 and CDR2: SGDLS and YYNGEE. With 0 bases removed from V and 5 bases from J, the gap between germline ends came to 23 bases. The CDR3 sequence: CASSVVAGVDRSYYGYTF. The CDR3 DNA sequence: TGTGCCAGCAGCGTAGTGGCTGGTGTGGACAGAAGTTATTATGGCTACACCTTC.

The J gene is TRBJ2-1, the V gene TRBV19, with 9 bases lining up with TRBD2. CDR3 length equals 15 residues. Trimming took 1 base from V and 7 from J; bases not matched to a gene: 5. In germline, CDR1 is LNHDA, CDR2 SQIVND (reference sequence). The CDR3 sequence: CASSIGSGGKNEQFF. For the CDR3, the DNA is TGTGCCAGTAGTATAGGTAGCGGGGGTAAAAATGAGCAGTTCTTC.

There are many counts of this clone. This chain connects TRBV15 to TRBJ1-5, with 9 nucleotides matching TRBD1. The V and J ends lost 5 bases and 4 bases, in that order; junction bases with no gene match: 6. The CDR3 totals 15 residues. Looked up from germline, CDR1 is LNHNV and CDR2 is YYDKDF (reference sequence). CDR3 coding DNA: TGTGCCACCAGCCGGACAGGGGTGGGGAATCAGCCCCAGCATTTT. This translates into CATSRTGVGNQPQHF.

The CDR3 DNA sequence: TGTGCCAGCAGAGGACAGGGGGCAAGCTACGAGCAGTACTTC. This encodes CASRGQGASYEQYF. This chain links TRBV2 with TRBJ2-7; 11 nucleotides match TRBD1. Germline-derived CDR1 and CDR2 are SNHLY and FYNNEI. The CDR3 has 14 residues. Trimming took 6 bases from V and 3 from J; bases not matched to a gene: 4.